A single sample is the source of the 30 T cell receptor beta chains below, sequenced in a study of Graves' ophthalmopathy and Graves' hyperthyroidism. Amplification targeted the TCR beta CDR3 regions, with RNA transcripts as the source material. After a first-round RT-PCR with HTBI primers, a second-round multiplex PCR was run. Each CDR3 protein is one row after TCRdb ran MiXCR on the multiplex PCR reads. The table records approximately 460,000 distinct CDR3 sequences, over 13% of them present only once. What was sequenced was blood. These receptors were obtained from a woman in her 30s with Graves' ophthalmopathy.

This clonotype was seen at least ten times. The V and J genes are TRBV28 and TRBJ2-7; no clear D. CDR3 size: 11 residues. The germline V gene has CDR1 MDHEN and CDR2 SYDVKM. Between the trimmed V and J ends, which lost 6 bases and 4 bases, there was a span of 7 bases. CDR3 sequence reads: CASREGYEQYF. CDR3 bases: TGTGCCAGCAGGGAAGGGTACGAGCAGTACTTC.

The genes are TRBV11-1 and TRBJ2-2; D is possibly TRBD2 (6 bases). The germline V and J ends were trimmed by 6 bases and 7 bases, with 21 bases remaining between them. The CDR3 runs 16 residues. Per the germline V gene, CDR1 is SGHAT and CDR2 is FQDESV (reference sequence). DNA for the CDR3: TGTGCCAGCAGTCCCGGGGGAGCGGCCCGGGACGGGGAGCTGTTTTTT. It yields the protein CASSPGGAARDGELFF. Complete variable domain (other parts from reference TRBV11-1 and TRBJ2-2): EAEVAQSPRYKITEKSQAVAFWCDPISGHATLYWYRQILGQGPELLVQFQDESVVDDSQLPKDRFSAERLKGVDSTLKIQPAELGDSAMYLCASSPGGAARDGELFFGEGSRLTVL.

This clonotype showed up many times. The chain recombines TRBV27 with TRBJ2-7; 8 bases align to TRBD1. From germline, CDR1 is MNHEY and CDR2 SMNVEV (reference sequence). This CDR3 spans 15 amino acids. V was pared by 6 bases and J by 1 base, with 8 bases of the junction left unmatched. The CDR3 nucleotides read TGTGCCAGCAGAAAGGACAGGGCCAGTTCCTACGAGCAGTACTTC. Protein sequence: CASRKDRASSYEQYF.

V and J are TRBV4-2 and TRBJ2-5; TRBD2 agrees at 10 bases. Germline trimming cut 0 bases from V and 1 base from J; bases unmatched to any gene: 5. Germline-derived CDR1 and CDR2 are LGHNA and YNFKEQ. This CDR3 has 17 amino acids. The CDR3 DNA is TGTGCCAGCAGCCAAGAGCGGGGACTAGCGCTCCAAGAGACCCAGTACTTC. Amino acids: CASSQERGLALQETQYF.

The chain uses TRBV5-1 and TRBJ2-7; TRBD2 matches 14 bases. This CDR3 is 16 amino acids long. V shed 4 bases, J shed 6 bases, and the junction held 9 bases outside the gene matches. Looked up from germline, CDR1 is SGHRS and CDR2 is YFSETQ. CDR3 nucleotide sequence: TGCGCCAGCAGCCTGGACCCGGGACTAGCGGGAGTCGAGCAGTACTTC. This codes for CASSLDPGLAGVEQYF.

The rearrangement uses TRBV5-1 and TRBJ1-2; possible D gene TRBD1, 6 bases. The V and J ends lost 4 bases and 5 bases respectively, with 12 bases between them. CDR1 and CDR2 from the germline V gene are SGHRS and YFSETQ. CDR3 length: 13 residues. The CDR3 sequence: CASSPEGGYGYTF. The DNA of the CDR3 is TGCGCCAGCAGCCCTGAGGGGGGGTATGGCTACACCTTC.

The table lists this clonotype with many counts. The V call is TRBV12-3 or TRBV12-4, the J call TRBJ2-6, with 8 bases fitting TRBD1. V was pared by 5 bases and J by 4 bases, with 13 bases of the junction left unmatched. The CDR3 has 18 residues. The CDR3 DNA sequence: TGTGCCAGCAGTCGCCGGACAGGGCCGGTGGAGGGGGCCAACGTCCTGACTTTC. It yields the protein CASSRRTGPVEGANVLTF.

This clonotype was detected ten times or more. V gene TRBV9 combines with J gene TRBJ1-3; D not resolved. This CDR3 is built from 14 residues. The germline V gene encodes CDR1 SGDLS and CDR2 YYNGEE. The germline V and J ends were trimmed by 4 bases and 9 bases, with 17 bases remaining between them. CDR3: CASSPEVSSGTIYF. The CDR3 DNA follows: TGTGCCAGCAGCCCCGAGGTCTCGTCGGGCACCATATATTTT. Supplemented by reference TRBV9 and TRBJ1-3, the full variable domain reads DSGVTQTPKHLITATGQRVTLRCSPRSGDLSVYWYQQSLDQGLQFLIQYYNGEERAKGNILERFSAQQFPDLHSELNLSSLELGDSALYFCASSPEVSSGTIYFGEGSWLTVV.

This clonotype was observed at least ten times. The CDR3 protein is CASSSEGTSGSEQYF. The DNA for the CDR3 is TGTGCCAGCAGCTCAGAAGGGACTAGCGGGAGCGAGCAGTACTTC. This chain uses TRBV11-2 with TRBJ2-7; 14 bases fit TRBD2. This CDR3 has 15 amino acids. Germline CDR1 SGHAT, CDR2 FQNNGV. Germline trimming cut 4 bases from V and 6 bases from J; bases unmatched to any gene: 5.

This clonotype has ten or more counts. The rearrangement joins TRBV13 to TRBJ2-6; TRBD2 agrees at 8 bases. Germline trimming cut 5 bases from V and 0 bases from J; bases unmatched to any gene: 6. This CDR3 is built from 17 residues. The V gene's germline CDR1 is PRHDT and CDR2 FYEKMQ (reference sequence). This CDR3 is CASSPTSGYSGANVLTF. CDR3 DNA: TGTGCCAGCAGCCCAACTAGCGGCTACTCTGGGGCCAACGTCCTGACTTTC.

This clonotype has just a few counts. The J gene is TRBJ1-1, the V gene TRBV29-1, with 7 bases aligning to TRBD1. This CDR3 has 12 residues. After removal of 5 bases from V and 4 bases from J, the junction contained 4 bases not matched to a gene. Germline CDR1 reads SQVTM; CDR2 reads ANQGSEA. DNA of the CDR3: TGCAGCGTTACCCCAGGGGGCACTGAAGCTTTCTTT. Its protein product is CSVTPGGTEAFF.

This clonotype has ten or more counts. CDR3 coding DNA: TGTGCCAGCAGTTCCAATGAAGGCGGCGAGCAGTACTTC. It translates to CASSSNEGGEQYF. This rearrangement joins TRBV28 to TRBJ2-7; D unclear. This CDR3 contains 13 residues. Germline V gene data show CDR1 as MDHEN and CDR2 as SYDVKM. Trimming pared 4 bases from V and 6 bases from J, leaving 13 bases between.

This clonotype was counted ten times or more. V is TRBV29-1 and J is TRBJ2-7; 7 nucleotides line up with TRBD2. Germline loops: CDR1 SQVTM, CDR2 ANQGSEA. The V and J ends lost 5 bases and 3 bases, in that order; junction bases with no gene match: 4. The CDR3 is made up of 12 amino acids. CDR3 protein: CSVRASGYEQYF. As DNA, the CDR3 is TGCAGCGTTAGAGCTAGCGGCTACGAGCAGTACTTC.

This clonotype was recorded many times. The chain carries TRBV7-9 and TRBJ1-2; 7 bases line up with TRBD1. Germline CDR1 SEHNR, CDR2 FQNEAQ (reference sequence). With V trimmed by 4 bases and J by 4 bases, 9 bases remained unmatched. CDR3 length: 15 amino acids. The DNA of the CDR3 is TGTGCCAGCAGCTCCTCGGTGGGGACAGCCTATGGCTACACCTTC. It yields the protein CASSSSVGTAYGYTF.

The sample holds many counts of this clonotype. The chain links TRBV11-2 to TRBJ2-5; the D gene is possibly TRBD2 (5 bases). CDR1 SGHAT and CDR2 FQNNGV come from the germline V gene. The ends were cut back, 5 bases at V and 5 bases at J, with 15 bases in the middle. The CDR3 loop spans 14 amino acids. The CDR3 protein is CASSPWESQETQYF. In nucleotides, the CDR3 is TGTGCCAGCAGCCCATGGGAGTCCCAGGAGACCCAGTACTTC.

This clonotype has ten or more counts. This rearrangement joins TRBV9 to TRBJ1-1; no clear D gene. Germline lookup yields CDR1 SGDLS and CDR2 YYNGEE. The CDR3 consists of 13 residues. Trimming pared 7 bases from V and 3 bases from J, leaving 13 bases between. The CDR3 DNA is TGTGCCAGCGGAGATGTTTCAGACACTGAAGCTTTCTTT. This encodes CASGDVSDTEAFF.

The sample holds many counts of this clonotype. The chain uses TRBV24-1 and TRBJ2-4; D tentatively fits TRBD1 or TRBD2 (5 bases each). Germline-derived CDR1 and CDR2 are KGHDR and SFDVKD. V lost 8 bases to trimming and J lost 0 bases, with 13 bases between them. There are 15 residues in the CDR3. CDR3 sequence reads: CATKGTGRAKNIQYF. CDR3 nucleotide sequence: TGTGCCACCAAGGGGACGGGTCGAGCCAAAAACATTCAGTACTTC.

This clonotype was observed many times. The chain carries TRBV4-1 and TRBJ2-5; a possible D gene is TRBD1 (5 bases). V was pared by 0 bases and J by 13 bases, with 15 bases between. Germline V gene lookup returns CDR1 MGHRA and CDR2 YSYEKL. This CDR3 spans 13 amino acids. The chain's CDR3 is CASSQEAGISSYF. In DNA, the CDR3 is TGCGCCAGCAGCCAAGAAGCAGGGATATCCTCGTACTTC.

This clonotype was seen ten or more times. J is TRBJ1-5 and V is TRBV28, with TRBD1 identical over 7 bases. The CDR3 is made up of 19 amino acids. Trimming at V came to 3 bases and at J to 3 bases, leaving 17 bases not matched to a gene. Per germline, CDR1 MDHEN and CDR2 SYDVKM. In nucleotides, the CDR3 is TGTGCCAGCAGTTTCCCGGGCAGGGGGGGCGAGGGGGACAATCAGCCCCAGCATTTT. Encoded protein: CASSFPGRGGEGDNQPQHF. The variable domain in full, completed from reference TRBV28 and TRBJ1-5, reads DVKVTQSSRYLVKRTGEKVFLECVQDMDHENMFWYRQDPGLGLRLIYFSYDVKMKEKGDIPEGYSVSREKKERFSLILESASTNQTSMYLCASSFPGRGGEGDNQPQHFGDGTRLSIL.

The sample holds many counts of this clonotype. CDR3: CSAREQELNYGYTF. CDR3 DNA sequence: TGCAGTGCTAGGGAACAGGAACTTAACTATGGCTACACCTTC. This chain links TRBV20-1 with TRBJ1-2; possibly TRBD1 for D (5 bases). CDR3 length: 14 amino acids. Trimming took off 3 bases at V and 1 base at J, with 12 bases between the two ends. From germline, CDR1 is DFQATT and CDR2 SNEGSKA (reference sequence).

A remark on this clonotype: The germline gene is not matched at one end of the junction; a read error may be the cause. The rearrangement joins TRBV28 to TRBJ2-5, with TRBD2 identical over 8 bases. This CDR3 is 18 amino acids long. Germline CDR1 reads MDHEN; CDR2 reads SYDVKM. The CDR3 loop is CASSLMVLAVPGRETRYF. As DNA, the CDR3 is TGTGCCAGCAGTCTCATGGTACTAGCGGTCCCAGGGAGAGAGACCCGGTACTTC.

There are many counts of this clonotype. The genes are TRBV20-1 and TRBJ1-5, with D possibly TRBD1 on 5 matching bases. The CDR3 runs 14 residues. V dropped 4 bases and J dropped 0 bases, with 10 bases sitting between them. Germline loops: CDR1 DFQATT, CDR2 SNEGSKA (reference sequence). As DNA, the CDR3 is TGCAGTGCTAAAAGGGGCAATAGCAATCAGCCCCAGCATTTT. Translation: CSAKRGNSNQPQHF.

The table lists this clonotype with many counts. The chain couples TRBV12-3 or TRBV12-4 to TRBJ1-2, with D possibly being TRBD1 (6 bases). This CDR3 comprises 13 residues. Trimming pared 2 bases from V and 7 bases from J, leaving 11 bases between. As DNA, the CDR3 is TGTGCCAGCAGTTTAAGGGGGGGAGGTGGCTACACCTTC. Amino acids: CASSLRGGGGYTF.

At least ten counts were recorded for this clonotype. The CDR3 region has the DNA TGCAGTGCTCGGCAGAAAGGAAACACCATATATTTT. Translation: CSARQKGNTIYF. The rearrangement links TRBV20-1 to TRBJ1-3; no clear D. There are 12 residues in the CDR3. V lost 5 bases, J lost 4 bases, and 9 bases lay in between. Germline values: CDR1 DFQATT, CDR2 SNEGSKA (reference sequence).

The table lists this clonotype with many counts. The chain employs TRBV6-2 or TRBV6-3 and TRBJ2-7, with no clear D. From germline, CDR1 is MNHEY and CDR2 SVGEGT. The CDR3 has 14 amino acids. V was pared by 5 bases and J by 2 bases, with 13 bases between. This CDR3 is CASSLGLKTYEQYF. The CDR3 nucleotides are TGTGCCAGCAGTCTCGGATTGAAAACCTACGAGCAGTACTTC.

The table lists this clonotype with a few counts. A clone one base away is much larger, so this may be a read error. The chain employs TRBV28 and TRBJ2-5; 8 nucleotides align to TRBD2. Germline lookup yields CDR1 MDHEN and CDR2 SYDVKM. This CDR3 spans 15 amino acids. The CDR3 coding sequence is TGTGCCAGCAGTCGGGGACTAGTCAGGGAAGAGACCAAGTACTTC. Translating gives CASSRGLVREETKYF. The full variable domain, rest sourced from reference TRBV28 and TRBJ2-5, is DVKVTQSSRYLVKRTGEKVFLECVQDMDHENMFWYRQDPGLGLRLIYFSYDVKMKEKGDIPEGYSVSREKKERFSLILESASTNQTSMYLCASSRGLVREETKYFGPGTRLLVL.

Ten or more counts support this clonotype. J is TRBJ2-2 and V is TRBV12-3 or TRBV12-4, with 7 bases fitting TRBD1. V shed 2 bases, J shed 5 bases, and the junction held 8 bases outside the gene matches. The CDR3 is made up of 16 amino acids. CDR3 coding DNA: TGTGCCAGCAGTTTATTGGGACAGTCGTATACCGGGGAGCTGTTTTTT. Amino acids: CASSLLGQSYTGELFF.

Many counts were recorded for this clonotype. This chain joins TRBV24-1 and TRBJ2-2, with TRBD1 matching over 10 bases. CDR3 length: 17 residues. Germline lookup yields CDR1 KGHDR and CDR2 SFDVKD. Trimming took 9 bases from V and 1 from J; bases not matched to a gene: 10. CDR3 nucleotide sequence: TGTGCCACCGGAGGACAGGGGGGCTTCATGAACACCGGGGAGCTGTTTTTT. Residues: CATGGQGGFMNTGELFF.

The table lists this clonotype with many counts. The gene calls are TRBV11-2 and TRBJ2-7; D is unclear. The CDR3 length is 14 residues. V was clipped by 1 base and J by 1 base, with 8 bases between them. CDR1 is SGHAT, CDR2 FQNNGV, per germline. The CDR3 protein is CASSLGVNSYEQYF. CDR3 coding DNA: TGTGCCAGCAGCTTAGGGGTAAATTCCTACGAGCAGTACTTC.

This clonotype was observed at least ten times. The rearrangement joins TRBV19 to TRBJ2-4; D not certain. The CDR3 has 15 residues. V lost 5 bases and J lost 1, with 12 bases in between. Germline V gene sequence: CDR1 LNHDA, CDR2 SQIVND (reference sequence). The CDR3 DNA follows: TGTGCCAGTAGTCAGAACGGAGTGGCCAAAAACATTCAGTACTTC. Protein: CASSQNGVAKNIQYF.